The 13 T cell receptor beta chains below were found in one sample sequenced in a study of CXCR3-negative and CXCR3-positive naive CD8 T cells. UMI labels and 5' RACE were used to prepare the TRB cDNA libraries. From the 5' RACE reads, TCRdb lists one entry per CDR3 protein and no DNA. This sample contains 41,000 or so distinct CDR3 sequences. Sequencing was carried out using naive CXCR3- CD8+ T cells from blood. Subset described: CD45RO-CCR7+CD27+CD95- naive CD8+ T cells lacking CXCR3 (TNR3-). These receptors were collected from a human donor in good health. Some clones in this sample may be carry-over from other donors' samples.

The gene calls are TRBV7-2 and TRBJ2-2; the TCRdb call, TRBD1, lacks DNA for checking. The germline V gene encodes CDR1 SGHTA and CDR2 FQGNSA. CDR3 length: 15 residues. The CDR3 loop reads CASSPTGDPTGELFF.

This sequence joins TRBV7-9 and TRBJ1-1. Germline values: CDR1 SEHNR, CDR2 FQNEAQ (reference sequence). The CDR3 is 12 residues long. The CDR3 protein is CASSFRNTEAFF.

This chain uses TRBV4-3 with TRBJ2-1; TCRdb outputs TRBD1, but without DNA this stays unchecked. The CDR3 length is 18 residues. Germline assignment: CDR1 LGHNA and CDR2 YSLEER. The CDR3 sequence is CASSHGGWAGLAYNEQFF.

The V call is TRBV23-1, the J call TRBJ1-5. TRBV23-1 is annotated as an ORF whose role is uncertain. There are 14 residues in the CDR3. The CDR3 here is CARKRARGNQPQHF.

V and J are TRBV11-3 and TRBJ2-1; TCRdb gives TRBD1 as the D gene, but with no DNA this cannot be confirmed. Germline CDR1 SGHNT, CDR2 YENEEA. The CDR3 is 14 residues long. The CDR3 protein is CASSDRPPHDEQFF.

This CDR3 is CASSLGLAGVSF. J is TRBJ2-1 and V is TRBV5-6; the D gene TCRdb calls, TRBD2, cannot be checked with no DNA. The CDR3 sequence is 12 residues long. CDR1 SGHDT and CDR2 YYEEEE come from the germline V gene.

The chain couples TRBV18 to TRBJ2-3. This CDR3 is 15 amino acids long. Germline assignment: CDR1 KGHSH and CDR2 LQKENI. The CDR3 sequence: CASSPPVQSTDTQYF.

The CDR3 loop is CASKGTGEEQYF. The rearrangement uses TRBV2 and TRBJ2-7; TCRdb's D call of TRBD1 is untestable without DNA. Per the germline V gene, CDR1 is SNHLY and CDR2 is FYNNEI. The CDR3 is 12 amino acids.

The CDR3 here is CASSSPGAIYLSEQYF. The chain joins TRBV28 to TRBJ2-7; TCRdb gives TRBD1 as the D gene, but with no DNA this cannot be confirmed. Germline V lookup: CDR1 MDHEN, CDR2 SYDVKM. This CDR3 is built from 16 residues.

CDR3 sequence: CASSYGGVYEQYF. This chain links TRBV6-2 or TRBV6-3 with TRBJ2-7; TCRdb names TRBD2, which stays unverified in the absence of DNA. Germline V CDR1 and CDR2: MNHEY, SVGEGT. This CDR3 is 13 amino acids long.

V and J are TRBV29-1 and TRBJ2-7. Per germline, CDR1 SQVTM and CDR2 ANQGSEA. The CDR3 is 13 amino acids. The CDR3 loop reads CSVEGSDLYEQYF.

The V and J genes are TRBV14 and TRBJ2-1. Per the germline V gene, CDR1 is SGHDN and CDR2 is FVKESK. The CDR3 has 11 residues. The CDR3 spells CASSHYNEQFF. Combining the CDR3 with reference TRBV14 and TRBJ2-1 gives the whole variable domain EAGVTQFPSHSVIEKGQTVTLRCDPISGHDNLYWYRRVMGKEIKFLLHFVKESKQDESGMPNNRFLAERTGGTYSTLKVQPAELEDSGVYFCASSHYNEQFFGPGTRLTVL.

This chain uses TRBV28 with TRBJ2-1; the TCRdb call, TRBD1, lacks DNA for checking. Germline V gene data show CDR1 as MDHEN and CDR2 as SYDVKM. The CDR3 sequence is 15 residues long. The CDR3 sequence is CASSHRDWDTSSKFF.